These 21 T cell receptor beta chains share one sample of origin, sequenced in a study of graft-versus-host responses after intestinal transplantation. Responders (approximately 200,000, CFSE-labeled) met approximately 200,000 stimulators that were irradiated and violet-dye-labeled. Profiled with immunoSEQ multiplex PCR; TCRdb holds only in-frame clones, not every one. Here the sample spans roughly 20,000 clones, around two fifths being singletons. The sequencing here drew on alloreactive CD8+ T cells from a mixed lymphocyte reaction culture, taken before intestinal transplant. Sample subset: CFSE-low proliferating T cells sorted from roughly 6-day pre-transplant mixed lymphocyte reaction (GvH or HvG direction). These receptors all come from a human patient who received an intestinal transplant.

This clone has just a few counts. The rearrangement uses TRBV11-2 and TRBJ1-2, with D uncertain. Germline V gene lookup returns CDR1 SGHAT and CDR2 FQNNGV. V dropped 1 base and J dropped 0 bases, with 3 bases sitting between them. This CDR3 region has 13 residues. The CDR3 reads CASSLVPNYGYTF. In DNA form, the CDR3 reads TGTGCCAGCAGCTTAGTACCTAACTATGGCTACACCTTC.

This clone was seen more than once but under ten times. This chain joins TRBV19 and TRBJ2-3; TRBD2 aligns across 9 bases. Germline lookup yields CDR1 LNHDA and CDR2 SQIVND (reference sequence). This CDR3 is 16 amino acids long. With V trimmed by 5 bases and J by 4 bases, 10 bases remained unmatched. CDR3 residues: CASSFVAGVGPDTQYF. In DNA form, the CDR3 reads TGTGCCAGTAGTTTCGTAGCGGGAGTTGGGCCAGATACGCAGTATTTT.

This clone has just a few counts. The chain is built from TRBV5-1 and TRBJ2-3; D remains ambiguous. This CDR3 region has 13 residues. The V gene lost 4 bases and the J gene lost 5 bases, with 11 bases spanning the gap. Germline CDR1 reads SGHRS; CDR2 reads YFSETQ. Here the CDR3 reads CASSIRTVDTQYF. CDR3 DNA sequence: TGCGCCAGCAGCATCAGAACGGTAGATACGCAGTATTTT.

The chain carries TRBV7-3 and TRBJ2-1; 9 positions agree with TRBD2. The CDR3 totals 16 residues. The trim removed 3 bases at V and 4 bases at J, leaving 7 bases unmatched. Germline values: CDR1 SGHTA, CDR2 FQGTGA. The CDR3, as DNA: TGTGCCAGCAGCTTGAGTGGAGCGGGGGGATACAATGAGCAGTTCTTC. Translation gives CASSLSGAGGYNEQFF.

This chain links TRBV29-1 with TRBJ1-1; D not resolved. V was cut by 4 bases and J by 5 bases, with 8 bases left in between. Germline V CDR1 and CDR2: SQVTM, ANQGSEA. The CDR3 spans 11 residues. CDR3 residues: CSVAIWTEAFF. The CDR3 bases are TGCAGCGTTGCTATTTGGACTGAAGCTTTCTTT.

The chain links TRBV6-5 to TRBJ1-1; D ambiguous. Germline V CDR1 and CDR2: MNHEY, SVGAGI. The ends were cut back, 4 bases at V and 8 bases at J, with 11 bases in the middle. The CDR3 runs 12 residues. The CDR3 bases are TGTGCCAGCAGTTCCTGGGGAACCGAAGCTTTCTTT. Protein sequence: CASSSWGTEAFF.

The rearrangement links TRBV18 to TRBJ2-5; D is undetermined. This CDR3 contains 13 residues. V lost 1 base and J 6 bases, leaving 9 bases between the germline ends. CDR1 and CDR2 (germline): KGHSH, LQKENI. The DNA of the CDR3 is TGTGCCAGCTCACCACTACCCTTGAAGACCCAGTACTTC. This gives the protein CASSPLPLKTQYF.

This chain uses TRBV25-1 with TRBJ2-5; D might be TRBD1 or TRBD2, each matching 5 bases. V dropped 5 bases and J dropped 1 base, with 14 bases sitting between them. The CDR3 has 15 amino acids. The germline gives CDR1 MGHDK, CDR2 SYGVNS. CDR3 DNA: TGTGCCAGCAGTCCTGCCGGGACGGTCCAAGAGACCCAGTACTTC. Its translation is CASSPAGTVQETQYF.

The sample holds a few counts of this clone. This chain links TRBV14 with TRBJ2-7; perhaps TRBD1 as D (5 bases). CDR1 and CDR2 from the germline V gene are SGHDN and FVKESK. Trimming took 6 bases from V and 3 from J, leaving 9 bases between them. The CDR3 is made up of 12 amino acids. The CDR3 bases are TGTGCCAGCAGTCAGGACATCTACGAGCAGTACTTC. Translated, it gives CASSQDIYEQYF.

This sequence joins TRBV5-1 and TRBJ2-3; 9 bases align to TRBD2. The germline V gene has CDR1 SGHRS and CDR2 YFSETQ. With V trimmed by 0 bases and J by 1 base, 6 bases remained unmatched. The length of the CDR3 is 17 residues. The CDR3 protein is CASSLASGNWGTDTQYF. For the CDR3, the DNA is TGCGCCAGCAGCTTGGCTAGCGGGAACTGGGGCACAGATACGCAGTATTTT. Full variable domain (rest looked up from reference TRBV5-1 and TRBJ2-3): KAGVTQTPRYLIKTRGQQVTLSCSPISGHRSVSWYQQTPGQGLQFLFEYFSETQRNKGNFPGRFSGRQFSNSRSEMNVSTLELGDSALYLCASSLASGNWGTDTQYFGPGTRLTVL.

The rearrangement links TRBV6-5 to TRBJ1-5; 8 positions match TRBD1. Trimming cost V 4 bases and J 6 bases; bases outside gene matches: 11. Germline assignment: CDR1 MNHEY and CDR2 SVGAGI. The CDR3 spans 16 residues. The CDR3 nucleotides are TGTGCCAGCAGTTGGGGGACAGGACAGCGTGGTCAGCCCCAGCATTTT. Protein: CASSWGTGQRGQPQHF.

This chain links TRBV7-6 with TRBJ2-7; D ambiguous. The CDR3 is 15 residues long. V lost 1 base and J 2 bases, leaving 12 bases between the germline ends. The germline V gene has CDR1 SGHVS and CDR2 FNYEAQ. CDR3 in amino acids: CASSLEYGQTYEQYF. The CDR3 nucleotides are TGTGCCAGCAGCTTAGAATATGGCCAGACCTACGAGCAGTACTTC.

This clone was found a few times. V usage is TRBV5-3 and J usage is TRBJ2-5; D gene ambiguous. TRBV5-3 is noted as an ORF with a role that remains uncertain. The CDR3 runs 14 residues. Trimming left V 3 bases short and J 1 base short, with 10 bases between. CDR3 sequence reads: CARSSPGLQETQYF. CDR3 DNA sequence: TGTGCCAGAAGCTCCCCGGGCCTCCAAGAGACCCAGTACTTC.

Notes on this clone: Germline and junction disagree at one end, which may indicate a read error. V usage is TRBV18 and J usage is TRBJ2-7; D is unresolved. The CDR3 covers 14 residues. Germline V CDR1 and CDR2: KGHSH, LQKENI. CDR3 loop: CASSPQGRPYEQYF. CDR3 nucleotide sequence: TGTGCCAGCTCTCCACAAGGTAGGCCCTACGAGCAGTACTTC. Looking up the rest from reference TRBV18 and TRBJ2-7 gives the full variable domain: NAGVMQNPRHLVRRRGQEARLRCSPMKGHSHVYWYRQLPEEGLKFMVYLQKENIIDESGMPKERFSAEFPKEGPSILRIQQVVRGDSAAYFCASSPQGRPYEQYFGPGTRLTVT.

This clone was detected only a few times. The J gene is TRBJ1-1, the V gene TRBV4-1; the D is unclear. Trimming took off 4 bases at V and 0 bases at J, with 9 bases between the two ends. CDR3 length equals 14 residues. The germline V gene has CDR1 MGHRA and CDR2 YSYEKL. CDR3 nucleotides: TGCGCCAGCAGCCCCCGCAGGTTGAACACTGAAGCTTTCTTT. This translates into CASSPRRLNTEAFF.

This clone appeared a single time. This chain joins TRBV6-5 and TRBJ2-7; D gene unclear. The V end lost 0 bases, the J end lost 5 bases, and 8 bases lay between the germline ends. CDR3 length equals 13 residues. CDR1 and CDR2 from the germline V gene are MNHEY and SVGAGI. CDR3 amino acids: CASSYSARNEQYF. The CDR3 nucleotides are TGTGCCAGCAGTTACTCCGCTAGAAACGAGCAGTACTTC.

The rearrangement joins TRBV28 to TRBJ2-7; D is unresolved. CDR3 length: 11 amino acids. Germline loops: CDR1 MDHEN, CDR2 SYDVKM. V was cut by 2 bases and J by 2 bases, with 1 base left in between. For the CDR3, the DNA is TGTGCCAGCAGTTTAGCCTACGAGCAGTACTTC. This codes for CASSLAYEQYF.

Judged by abundance, this clone is medium-sized. The genes are TRBV7-2 and TRBJ2-1, with TRBD2 matching 8 bases. This CDR3 has 14 amino acids. J gave up 8 bases and V 6 bases, and 9 bases lay outside the gene matches. Germline loops: CDR1 SGHTA, CDR2 FQGNSA. As DNA, the CDR3 is TGTGCCAGCAGTTGGACTAGCCCAGGGGATGAGCAGTTCTTC. The encoded protein is CASSWTSPGDEQFF. Together with reference TRBV7-2 and TRBJ2-1, the CDR3 gives the full variable domain: GAGVSQSPSNKVTEKGKDVELRCDPISGHTALYWYRQSLGQGLEFLIYFQGNSAPDKSGLPSDRFSAERTGGSVSTLTIQRTQQEDSAVYLCASSWTSPGDEQFFGPGTRLTVL.

The chain employs TRBV10-1 and TRBJ1-1; D unclear. V shed 0 bases and J shed 4 bases, with 9 bases lying between them. Germline loops: CDR1 WNHNN, CDR2 SYGVQD (reference sequence). There are 14 residues in the CDR3. This CDR3 is CASSESYGVTEAFF. The CDR3 DNA sequence: TGCGCCAGCAGTGAGTCATACGGGGTCACTGAAGCTTTCTTT.

Sample share makes this clone medium-sized (0.01 to 0.1%). The chain joins TRBV28 to TRBJ1-2; D remains ambiguous. CDR1 and CDR2 from the germline V gene are MDHEN and SYDVKM. This CDR3 has 11 amino acids. The ends were cut back, 11 bases at V and 3 bases at J, with 10 bases in the middle. The CDR3 region has the DNA TGTGCCTGCTCCAAGGACTATGGCTACACCTTC. Encoded protein: CACSKDYGYTF.

This chain links TRBV13 with TRBJ1-2; maybe TRBD1 (5 bases). The V gene's germline CDR1 is PRHDT and CDR2 FYEKMQ (reference sequence). Deletions cut 6 bases from V and 8 bases from J, with 16 bases between. The CDR3 contains 13 residues. The CDR3 is CASRGDGFGGYTF. CDR3 coding DNA: TGTGCCAGCAGGGGGGACGGTTTCGGGGGCTACACCTTC.